Reported below is one T cell receptor (beta chain). Its antigen remains unidentified. Within one base of it there is no much larger clone, and no base qualities were kept. V is reduced by 6 bases and J by 2 bases, leaving a spacing of 11 bases between them. Including the terminal cysteine and phenylalanine, the CDR3 comprises 13 residues. The retained sequence is limited to the CDR3, 39 bases, with the frame set at the first base. The data belong to a study of CD8 T cells in ankylosing spondylitis (dated by TCRdb to 2016 to 2017). Regarding the complete study: To find TCR variants linked to disease, the study profiled T cell receptor beta repertoires in ankylosing spondylitis patients and healthy donors. Peripheral blood was sampled, and synovial fluid was additionally collected from ankylosing spondylitis patients. In total, the full study cohort was made up of some 110 healthy donors and approximately 27 ankylosing spondylitis patients. Study-level results and caveats: According to the report, matched synovial fluid samples from ankylosing spondylitis patients were significantly enriched for the disease-linked clones. Blood from ankylosing spondylitis patients appeared to be characterized by a TCR beta motif made up of several highly homologous amino acid variants. In peripheral blood, the disease-linked clones were found at relatively low frequencies and had a CD8+ phenotype. Some of the motif variants had been reported before in the synovial fluid and blood of reactive arthritis patients, a finding that suggests common disease-initiation mechanisms.

Sequencer: Illumina HiSeq 2500. Quantitative 5'-RACE with molecular barcodes was the method used to prepare the TCR beta libraries. On the authors' methods: Disease-linked TCR variants were identified with a new computational method built on a probabilistic model of VDJ rearrangement. TCRdb reanalyzed the raw reads on its own, using fastp at Q25 for trimming and MiXCR for clone calling, and kept in-frame beta chains. Rows with one shared CDR3 protein collapse into an entry with the most common genes and DNA. These V and J calls derive from TCRdb rather than the authors' analysis. The sample profile shows 200,000 to 300,000 distinct CDR3 sequences; under 35% of them were found once. Together, the top ten hold around 4% of the sample.

This TCR was recovered from a male donor with ankylosing spondylitis or in good health (not recorded which). The sequence links TRBV12-3 or TRBV12-4 to TRBJ2-7; a weak D assignment points to TRBD2 (5 bases agree). The sequenced sample was blood, either unsorted or a sorted T cell fraction (not recorded which). The DNA sequence is given as TGTGCCAGCAGCGTCTCCGGGACCTACGAGCAGTACTTC. It is translated as CASSVSGTYEQYF.